This TCR beta chain came from a study of T cell changes during pregnancy in multiple sclerosis. Libraries were prepared by immunoSEQ multiplex PCR; TCRdb keeps only in-frame clonotypes and omits some of them. The table includes around 56,000 clones, approximately 90% detected once. Germline V gives CDR1 SGDLS, CDR2 YYNGEE. The CDR3 sequence is 14 residues long. V was shortened by 4 bases and J by 1 base, with 11 bases between the two germline ends. V and J are TRBV9 and TRBJ1-1; D not certain. The sequence was obtained from a female donor in good health, enrolled as a control in a pregnancy study. The specimen was peripheral blood, collected in the third trimester of pregnancy. The CDR3 nucleotides are TGTGCCAGCAGCATCCGGACTGAGAACACTGAAGCTTTCTTT. Translated: CASSIRTENTEAFF.